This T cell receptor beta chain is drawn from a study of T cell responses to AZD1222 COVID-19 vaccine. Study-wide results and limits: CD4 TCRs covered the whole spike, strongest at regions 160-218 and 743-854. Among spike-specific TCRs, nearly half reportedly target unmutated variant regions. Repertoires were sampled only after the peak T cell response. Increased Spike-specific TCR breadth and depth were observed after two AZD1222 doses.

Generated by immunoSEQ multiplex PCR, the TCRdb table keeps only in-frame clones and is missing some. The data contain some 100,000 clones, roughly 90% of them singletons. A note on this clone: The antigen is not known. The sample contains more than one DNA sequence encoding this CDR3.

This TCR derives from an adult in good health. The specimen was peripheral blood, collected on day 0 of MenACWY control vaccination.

The CDR3 nucleotides read TGTGCCAGTAGTATATCTAGGAACACCGGGGAGCTGTTTTTT. This encodes CASSISRNTGELFF. This chain joins TRBV19 and TRBJ2-2, with unresolved D. V lost 2 bases to trimming and J lost 1 base, with 5 bases between them. Germline CDR1 reads LNHDA; CDR2 reads SQIVND (reference sequence). The CDR3 loop spans 14 amino acids.